This TCR beta chain was obtained from a study of blood T cells in healthy people across ages. The V and J ends lost 8 bases and 5 bases respectively, with 8 bases between them. The CDR3 is made up of 11 amino acids. Germline assignment: CDR1 SGHTA and CDR2 FQGNSA. Healthy individuals of Caucasian origin from Russia, aged about 6 to 95, served as donors. A few counts support this clonotype. Its target is not known. Broader study findings: No one knew whether donors had CMV, which possibly confounded expanded clonotype changes.

Then a second PCR, running roughly 6 to 12 cycles, was carried out with a sample-barcoded 5' primer and a J-beta primer mix. Per-sample output comprised a minimum of 3 million paired-end reads containing CDR3. TCRdb recomputed calls from the 5' RACE reads with MiXCR, one row per CDR3 protein. The sample lists roughly 800,000 distinct CDR3 sequences; roughly 64% were seen once. The chain is built from TRBV7-2 and TRBJ2-3; D remains ambiguous. Sequenced material: blood. The source is a man aged 30-40 years in good health. The CDR3 protein is CASGKRDTQYF. Here the CDR3 DNA reads TGTGCCAGCGGGAAGCGAGATACGCAGTATTTT.